This note documents a single T cell receptor (beta chain) sequence. Original data processing: Reference gene primer amplification in the assay estimated nucleated cell counts. Method: immunoSEQ multiplex PCR; TCRdb's copy keeps in-frame clones and lacks some. That table supplies the V and J calls and clone size; D and trimming were determined from the DNA. The data show about 150,000 clones, 85% to 95% seen once. This CDR3 has 17 amino acids. Germline V CDR1 and CDR2: MNHEY, SMNVEV (reference sequence). The V and J ends lost 5 bases and 3 bases, in that order; junction bases with no gene match: 12. This entry belongs to a study of blood T cell repertoires in COVID-19. Study as a whole: Collection of acute and convalescent COVID-19 samples took place in the United States, Italy and Spain. The analysed material was cDNA or gDNA that came from T cells, B-cell-depleted T cells, or PBMCs.

The sequenced sample consisted of peripheral blood. The TCR sequence derives from a man between 45 and 60 years old with acute or convalescent COVID-19. J is TRBJ2-1 and V is TRBV27, with 8 bases that match TRBD2. CDR3: CASSTPRRTSSYNEQFF. The CDR3, as DNA: TGTGCCAGCAGTACCCCTCGTCGGACTAGCAGCTACAATGAGCAGTTCTTC.